Presented here are 27 T cell receptor beta chains from one specimen sequenced in a study of patients and donors after allogeneic stem cell transplantation. TCRdb passed the RT-PCR reads through MiXCR, listing each CDR3 protein once. The sample comprises about 72,000 distinct CDR3 sequences, 26% of which are singletons, and 26% rests with the top ten. The sample was blood, either unsorted or a sorted T cell fraction (not recorded which). Receptors originate from a human donor who was either an allogeneic HSCT recipient or a stem cell or donor lymphocyte infusion donor (not recorded which). It is not recorded whose cells these are; they may come from a transplant donor.

This clonotype was counted at least ten times. V and J are TRBV11-2 and TRBJ2-1, with D perhaps TRBD2 (7 bases). Germline V gives CDR1 SGHAT, CDR2 FQNNGV. The CDR3 contains 15 residues. V gave up 10 bases and J gave up 7 bases, with 23 bases separating them. The CDR3 region is CATSLIGGEGNEQFF. DNA for the CDR3: TGTGCCACCTCCTTGATAGGGGGGGAAGGAAATGAGCAGTTCTTC. Together with reference TRBV11-2 and TRBJ2-1, the CDR3 gives the full variable domain: EAGVAQSPRYKIIEKRQSVAFWCNPISGHATLYWYQQILGQGPKLLIQFQNNGVVDDSQLPKDRFSAERLKGVDSTLKIQPAKLEDSAVYLCATSLIGGEGNEQFFGPGTRLTVL.

This clonotype was counted between two and nine times. This rearrangement joins TRBV20-1 to TRBJ1-2, with D tentatively TRBD1 (6 bases). The ends were cut back, 1 base at V and 1 base at J, with 13 bases in the middle. The CDR3 consists of 15 residues. Germline values: CDR1 DFQATT, CDR2 SNEGSKA (reference sequence). This CDR3 reads CSARGRDKNNYGYTF. CDR3 in DNA: TGCAGTGCTAGAGGGCGGGACAAGAATAACTATGGCTACACCTTC.

CDR3 DNA sequence: TGCAGCGTCCAACGACAGGGTTGGGGCTACACCTTC. Its protein is CSVQRQGWGYTF. The rearrangement joins TRBV29-1 to TRBJ1-2; 7 bases map to TRBD1. Losses at the gene ends were 6 bases for V and 8 bases for J; bases not matched to a gene: 9. There are 12 residues in the CDR3. CDR1 is SQVTM and CDR2 is ANQGSEA in the germline V gene.

The CDR3 reads CASSFLTASRGYTF. The DNA for the CDR3 is TGTGCCAGCAGTTTTCTGACAGCTTCGCGGGGCTACACCTTC. This chain links TRBV28 with TRBJ1-2; possible D gene TRBD1, 5 bases. This CDR3 contains 14 residues. V shed 3 bases and J shed 8 bases, with 16 bases lying between them. Germline CDR1 and CDR2: MDHEN and SYDVKM.

This clonotype was seen more than once but under ten times. The DNA for the CDR3 is TGTGCCAGCAGCTTCGTCGCGGGAAACACCATATATTTT. It translates to CASSFVAGNTIYF. V and J are TRBV7-2 and TRBJ1-3; D is unresolved. The CDR3 is 13 amino acids. Germline-derived CDR1 and CDR2 are SGHTA and FQGNSA. Trimming took off 3 bases at V and 4 bases at J, with 7 bases between the two ends.

The chain links TRBV5-1 to TRBJ1-2; D remains ambiguous. V was clipped by 5 bases and J by 0 bases, with 8 bases between them. Germline lookup yields CDR1 SGHRS and CDR2 YFSETQ. The CDR3 is made up of 13 amino acids. In DNA, the CDR3 is TGCGCCAGCAGACAAACAGCTAACTATGGCTACACCTTC. It yields the protein CASRQTANYGYTF.

This clonotype was seen only a few times. V and J are TRBV14 and TRBJ2-6, with D unclear. This CDR3 has 17 residues. V was pared by 4 bases and J by 0 bases, with 13 bases between. Germline V gives CDR1 SGHDN, CDR2 FVKESK. The CDR3 is CASSPLLPYSGANVLTF. CDR3 bases: TGTGCCAGCAGCCCGCTGCTCCCGTACTCTGGGGCCAACGTCCTGACTTTC.

This clonotype was detected a few times. V usage is TRBV10-3 and J usage is TRBJ1-3; D might be TRBD1 (5 bases). Germline-derived CDR1 and CDR2 are ENHRY and SYGVKD. CDR3 length: 12 residues. V shed 6 bases and J shed 7 bases, with 10 bases lying between them. The CDR3 loop reads CAISRDPNTIYF. The CDR3, as DNA: TGTGCCATCAGCAGGGACCCGAACACCATATATTTT.

A few counts support this clonotype. The rearrangement joins TRBV19 to TRBJ2-1; D perhaps matches TRBD1 (5 bases). Germline CDR1 and CDR2: LNHDA and SQIVND (reference sequence). V lost 7 bases, J lost 9 bases, and 22 bases lay in between. The CDR3 length is 15 residues. The DNA for the CDR3 is TGTGCCAGTATGAGGTACGGGCCAGGGCGCGGTGAGCAGTTCTTC. It is translated as CASMRYGPGRGEQFF.

The sample holds a few counts of this clonotype. This chain joins TRBV12-3 or TRBV12-4 and TRBJ2-4, with 12 positions matching TRBD2. V lost 3 bases, J lost 0 bases, and 12 bases stayed unmatched. The CDR3 consists of 20 residues. The CDR3 DNA sequence: TGTGCCAGCAGTTTTGACCCAGGACTAGCGGGGACAATAGCCAAAAACATTCAGTACTTC. Translation: CASSFDPGLAGTIAKNIQYF.

This clonotype appeared a few times. The rearrangement joins TRBV21-1 to TRBJ1-2; the table's D call TRBD1 went unverified against the DNA. TRBV21-1 is tagged as a pseudogene. This CDR3 contains 17 residues. CDR3 DNA sequence: TGTGCCAGCAGCAACCCGGGACAGGCGACTTTTAGCTATGGCTACACCTTC. It codes for CASSNPGQATFSYGYTF.

This clonotype has just a few counts. Here the CDR3 reads CASSFSLGGLLWNTEAFF. In DNA, the CDR3 is TGCGCCAGCAGCTTTTCCTTGGGGGGGCTCCTATGGAACACTGAAGCTTTCTTT. The V gene is TRBV5-1, the J gene TRBJ1-1, with a tentative D call TRBD1 (6 bases). This CDR3 is built from 18 residues. Germline CDR1 reads SGHRS; CDR2 reads YFSETQ. V lost 2 bases and J 1 base, leaving 21 bases between the germline ends.

V and J are TRBV2 and TRBJ2-7, with TRBD1 matching over 10 bases. The germline V gene has CDR1 SNHLY and CDR2 FYNNEI. Losses at the gene ends were 2 bases for V and 6 bases for J; bases not matched to a gene: 7. The CDR3 loop spans 15 amino acids. CDR3 nucleotides: TGTGCCAGCAGTGAATATGGGAGGACAGGGGGCGAGCAGTACTTC. Translation: CASSEYGRTGGEQYF. The full variable domain, its missing parts supplied by reference TRBV2 and TRBJ2-7, is EPEVTQTPSHQVTQMGQEVILRCVPISNHLYFYWYRQILGQKVEFLVSFYNNEISEKSEIFDDQFSVERPDGSNFTLKIRSTKLEDSAMYFCASSEYGRTGGEQYFGPGTRLTVT.

This clonotype was detected only a few times. This chain joins TRBV7-9 and TRBJ1-1, with a weak D call TRBD1 (5 bases). The V gene's germline CDR1 is SEHNR and CDR2 FQNEAQ (reference sequence). Trimming cost V 5 bases and J 0 bases, with 19 bases left between them. The CDR3 is 17 amino acids. The CDR3 here is CASSRPRVKGLNTEAFF. The CDR3 DNA sequence: TGTGCCAGCAGCCGACCTCGGGTGAAGGGGTTGAACACTGAAGCTTTCTTT.

The chain carries TRBV20-1 and TRBJ1-1; the match to TRBD1 covers 8 bases. The CDR3 runs to 14 residues. Trimming cost V 1 base and J 7 bases; bases outside gene matches: 8. CDR1 and CDR2 from the germline V gene are DFQATT and SNEGSKA (reference sequence). The CDR3: CSARGIGGTGEAFF. In DNA, the CDR3 is TGCAGTGCTAGAGGTATAGGAGGGACAGGTGAAGCTTTCTTT.

The chain has TRBV5-1 and TRBJ1-2; 7 bases fit TRBD1. Trimming at V came to 5 bases and at J to 10 bases, leaving 8 bases not matched to a gene. The CDR3 has 12 amino acids. CDR1 is SGHRS, CDR2 YFSETQ, per germline. CDR3 DNA: TGCGCCAGCAGGCCGACCACAGGGGACTACACCTTC. Its translation: CASRPTTGDYTF.

The V gene is TRBV10-3, the J gene TRBJ2-1; 9 bases align to TRBD1. The CDR3 contains 13 residues. Per the germline V gene, CDR1 is ENHRY and CDR2 is SYGVKD. The ends lost 6 bases at V and 7 bases at J; junction bases unmatched: 4. In nucleotides, the CDR3 is TGTGCCATCAGACCCGGGACAGGGAATGAGCAGTTCTTC. Translation gives CAIRPGTGNEQFF.

The chain couples TRBV7-9 to TRBJ1-4; D not certain. Deletions cut 4 bases from V and 8 bases from J, with 20 bases between. In germline, CDR1 is SEHNR, CDR2 FQNEAQ (reference sequence). This CDR3 is 16 amino acids long. This chain's CDR3 is CASSSRDYLGGEKLFF. The CDR3 DNA follows: TGTGCCAGCAGCTCAAGAGACTACCTAGGAGGGGAAAAACTGTTTTTT.

The rearrangement joins TRBV7-9 to TRBJ2-2; D is uncertain. V dropped 1 base and J dropped 0 bases, with 9 bases sitting between them. The CDR3 is 16 residues long. CDR1 is SEHNR, CDR2 FQNEAQ, per germline (reference sequence). This CDR3 reads CASSLVTLANTGELFF. CDR3 DNA sequence: TGTGCCAGCAGCTTAGTGACCCTCGCGAACACCGGGGAGCTGTTTTTT.

This clonotype was counted ten times or more. This sequence joins TRBV6-1 and TRBJ1-6; D perhaps matches TRBD1 (6 bases). V was pared by 4 bases and J by 7 bases, with 17 bases between. This CDR3 has 16 residues. Germline V lookup: CDR1 MNHNS, CDR2 SASEGT. The CDR3 reads CASSAEGGGRNSPLHF. The CDR3 coding sequence is TGTGCCAGCAGTGCGGAGGGAGGGGGGAGGAATTCACCCCTCCACTTT.

J is TRBJ2-5 and V is TRBV29-1; D remains ambiguous. Trimming left V 2 bases short and J 2 bases short, with 9 bases between. CDR3 length: 13 amino acids. Germline CDR1 and CDR2: SQVTM and ANQGSEA. The CDR3 sequence: CSVEKGIQETQYF. Written as DNA, the CDR3 is TGCAGCGTTGAAAAGGGAATTCAAGAGACCCAGTACTTC.

V and J are TRBV20-1 and TRBJ2-3, with 9 bases fitting TRBD2. Per germline, CDR1 DFQATT and CDR2 SNEGSKA (reference sequence). V was pared by 1 base and J by 0 bases, with 11 bases of the junction left unmatched. The CDR3 is 18 residues long. CDR3 loop: CSARVPKRGASSTDTQYF. The CDR3 bases are TGCAGTGCTAGAGTGCCCAAGCGGGGGGCTTCTAGCACAGATACGCAGTATTTT.

This clonotype was seen repeatedly, ten times or more. The CDR3 DNA is TGCGCCAGCAGCCAAGCTAGCGGCTACGAGCAGTACTTC. As protein: CASSQASGYEQYF. The genes are TRBV4-3 and TRBJ2-7, with TRBD2 matching over 7 bases. This CDR3 comprises 13 residues. J was trimmed by 3 bases and V by 1 base; bases with no gene match: 0. CDR1 is LGHNA, CDR2 YSLEER, per germline.

The V call is TRBV10-3, the J call TRBJ1-2; a weak D match, TRBD1 (5 bases). CDR3 length: 14 residues. V was cut by 4 bases and J by 4 bases, with 13 bases left in between. Germline V CDR1 and CDR2: ENHRY, SYGVKD. The CDR3 loop reads CAISAPRVGYGYTF. The CDR3 DNA reads TGTGCCATCAGTGCCCCCAGGGTGGGCTATGGCTACACCTTC.

The chain employs TRBV5-1 and TRBJ2-2; no clear D. CDR1 and CDR2 from the germline V gene are SGHRS and YFSETQ. The V end was cut by 4 bases, the J end by 2 bases, with 9 bases between. This CDR3 has 14 residues. The CDR3 spells CASSLKLNTGELFF. CDR3 in DNA: TGCGCCAGCAGCCTAAAGTTAAACACCGGGGAGCTGTTTTTT.

The V and J genes are TRBV6-6 and TRBJ2-1, with 9 bases matching TRBD2. This CDR3 is built from 16 residues. Germline V CDR1 and CDR2: MNHNY, SVGAGI (reference sequence). V dropped 2 bases and J dropped 0; count of bases not matched to a gene: 2. CDR3 DNA sequence: TGTGCCAGCAGTTACCTGGGACTAGCCTCCTACAATGAGCAGTTCTTC. Translated, it gives CASSYLGLASYNEQFF.

This clonotype was found a few times. This chain links TRBV5-5 with TRBJ2-5; a weak D match, TRBD1 (6 bases). The CDR3 loop spans 15 amino acids. Trimming removed 4 bases at V and 4 bases at J, with 17 bases between. The germline V gene encodes CDR1 SGHKS and CDR2 YYEKEE (reference sequence). The CDR3 nucleotides are TGTGCCAGCAGCCTAAGCTACAGGGTCGGAGAGACCCAGTACTTC. Its protein is CASSLSYRVGETQYF.